The 8 T cell receptor beta chains given below trace back to one sample, sequenced in a study of PD-L1 blockade in urothelial cancer. The protocol was immunoSEQ multiplex PCR, while the TCRdb copy is restricted to in-frame clones and leaves out a portion. This sample yields 60,000 to 65,000 clones, of which around 81% are seen a single time; around 3.2% belongs to the top ten. Regarding time point: pretreatment peripheral blood. Source: PBMCs, taken around atezolizumab (anti-PD-L1) treatment. Source of these receptors: a man aged 65 to 85 with urothelial cancer.

The chain recombines TRBV6-1 with TRBJ2-3, with no clear D. V was trimmed by 7 bases and J by 2 bases, leaving 13 bases between them. The CDR3 sequence is 14 residues long. Germline assignment: CDR1 MNHNS and CDR2 SASEGT. In DNA form, the CDR3 reads TGTGCCAGCACTAGAGGCGGATACACAGATACGCAGTATTTT. Its protein product is CASTRGGYTDTQYF.

This clone appeared a single time. The rearrangement uses TRBV9 and TRBJ1-3; no reliable D call. The ends were cut back, 3 bases at V and 4 bases at J, with 8 bases in the middle. CDR3 length: 13 residues. Germline values: CDR1 SGDLS, CDR2 YYNGEE. In nucleotides, the CDR3 is TGTGCCAGCAGCGGCGGGAAGGGAAACACCATATATTTT. Translated: CASSGGKGNTIYF. Supplemented by reference TRBV9 and TRBJ1-3, the full variable domain reads DSGVTQTPKHLITATGQRVTLRCSPRSGDLSVYWYQQSLDQGLQFLIQYYNGEERAKGNILERFSAQQFPDLHSELNLSSLELGDSALYFCASSGGKGNTIYFGEGSWLTVV.

The rearrangement links TRBV5-1 to TRBJ2-7, with D tentatively TRBD1 (5 bases). The ends were cut back, 1 base at V and 1 base at J, with 9 bases in the middle. Germline values: CDR1 SGHRS, CDR2 YFSETQ. This CDR3 comprises 14 residues. The chain's CDR3 is CASSLNRWSYEQYF. DNA for the CDR3: TGCGCCAGCAGCTTGAACAGGTGGTCCTACGAGCAGTACTTC.

The chain combines TRBV6-5 with TRBJ2-1; D is undetermined. CDR3 length equals 16 residues. The V end was cut by 2 bases, the J end by 0 bases, with 11 bases between. Germline CDR1 is MNHEY and CDR2 is SVGAGI. CDR3 in DNA: TGTGCCAGCAGTTACGGAAGGAGTAGCTCCTACAATGAGCAGTTCTTC. It codes for CASSYGRSSSYNEQFF.

This rearrangement joins TRBV2 to TRBJ1-5; D possibly corresponds to TRBD1 (5 bases). Germline CDR1 SNHLY, CDR2 FYNNEI. Trimming pared 8 bases from V and 6 bases from J, leaving 20 bases between. The CDR3 sequence is 15 residues long. CDR3 sequence (DNA): TGTGCCAGCTCCATAGACAGCCGATTTGGTCAGCCCCAGCATTTT. As protein: CASSIDSRFGQPQHF.

This clone showed up just once. The chain is built from TRBV9 and TRBJ2-7, with 7 bases matching TRBD2. Unmatched junction bases numbered 7, after V lost 4 bases and J lost 0 bases. The CDR3 loop spans 15 amino acids. Germline V lookup: CDR1 SGDLS, CDR2 YYNGEE. The CDR3 DNA reads as TGTGCCAGCAGCCTCTTTAGCGGGTCCTCCTACGAGCAGTACTTC. Its translation is CASSLFSGSSYEQYF.

The chain recombines TRBV30 with TRBJ1-4; 10 positions match TRBD1. This CDR3 has 14 amino acids. With 3 bases clipped from V and 5 bases from J, the junction kept 3 bases outside the gene matches. Germline V gene sequence: CDR1 GTSNPN, CDR2 SVGIG (reference sequence). Here the CDR3 reads CAWRDRGRNEKLFF. CDR3 in DNA: TGTGCCTGGAGAGACAGGGGGCGGAATGAAAAACTGTTTTTT.

The chain carries TRBV10-1 and TRBJ2-1, with TRBD2 as a possible D gene (6 bases). Germline loops: CDR1 WNHNN, CDR2 SYGVQD (reference sequence). V was cut by 6 bases and J by 6 bases, with 9 bases left in between. The CDR3 is 12 residues long. The chain's CDR3 is CASSRDSNEQFF. For the CDR3, the DNA is TGCGCCAGCAGCCGGGACTCCAATGAGCAGTTCTTC.